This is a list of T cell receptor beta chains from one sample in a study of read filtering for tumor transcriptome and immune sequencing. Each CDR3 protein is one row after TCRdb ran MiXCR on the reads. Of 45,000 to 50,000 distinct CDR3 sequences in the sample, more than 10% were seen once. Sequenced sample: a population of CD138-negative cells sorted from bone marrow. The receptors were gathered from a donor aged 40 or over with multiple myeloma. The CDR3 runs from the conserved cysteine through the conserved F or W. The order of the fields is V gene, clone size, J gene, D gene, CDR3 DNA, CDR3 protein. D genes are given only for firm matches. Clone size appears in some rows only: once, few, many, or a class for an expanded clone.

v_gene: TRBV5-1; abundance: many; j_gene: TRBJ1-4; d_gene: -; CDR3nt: TGCGCCAGCAGCGGAGGAGGAGCAACTAATGAAAAACTGTTTTTT; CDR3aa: CASSGGGATNEKLFF
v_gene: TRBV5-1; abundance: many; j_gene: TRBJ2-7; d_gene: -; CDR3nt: TGCGCCAGCAGTCTCCGGGGATACCACTACGAGCAGTACTTC; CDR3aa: CASSLRGYHYEQYF
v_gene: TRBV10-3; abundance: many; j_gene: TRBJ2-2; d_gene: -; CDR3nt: TGTGCCATCAAACAGACTACGAACACCGGGGAGCTGTTTTTT; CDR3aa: CAIKQTTNTGELFF
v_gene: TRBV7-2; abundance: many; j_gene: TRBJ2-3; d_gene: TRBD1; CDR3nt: TGTGCCAGCACCCAGGGGGCGGGAACAGATACGCAGTATTTT; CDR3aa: CASTQGAGTDTQYF
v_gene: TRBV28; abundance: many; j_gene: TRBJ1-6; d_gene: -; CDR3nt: TGTGCCAGCAGTCCCACAGGTGGTAATTCACCCCTCCACTTT; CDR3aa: CASSPTGGNSPLHF
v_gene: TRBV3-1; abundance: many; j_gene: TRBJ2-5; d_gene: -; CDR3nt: TGTGCCAGCGCAGTGACTAGGCAAGAGACCCAGTACTTC; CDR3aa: CASAVTRQETQYF
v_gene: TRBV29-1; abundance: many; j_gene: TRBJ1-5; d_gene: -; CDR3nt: TGCAGCGTTGGGTTTACCAATCAGCCCCAGCATTTT; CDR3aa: CSVGFTNQPQHF
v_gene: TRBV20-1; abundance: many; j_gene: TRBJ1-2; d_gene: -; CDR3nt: TGCAGTGCAGGCCCCTGGGGAGGGTATGGCTACACCTTC; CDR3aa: CSAGPWGGYGYTF
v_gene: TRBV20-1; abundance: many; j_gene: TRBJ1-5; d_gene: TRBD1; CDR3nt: TGCAGTGCTAGTACCGAGACAGGGCTTAATCAGCCCCAGCATTTT; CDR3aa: CSASTETGLNQPQHF
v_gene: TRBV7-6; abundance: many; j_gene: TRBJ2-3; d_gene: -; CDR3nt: TGTGCCAGCGGCGCACCCAGGGCAAGGGGCGTAGATACGCAGTATTTT; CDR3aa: CASGAPRARGVDTQYF
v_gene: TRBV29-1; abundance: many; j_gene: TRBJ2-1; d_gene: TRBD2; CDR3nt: TGCAGCGTTGCGGGGCCCGGGACTAGCGTCAATGAGCAGTTCTTC; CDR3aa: CSVAGPGTSVNEQFF
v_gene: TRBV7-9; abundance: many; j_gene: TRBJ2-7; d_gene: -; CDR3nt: TGTGCCAGCAGCTCCTCCGGGGGGCGCGAGCAGTACTTC; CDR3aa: CASSSSGGREQYF
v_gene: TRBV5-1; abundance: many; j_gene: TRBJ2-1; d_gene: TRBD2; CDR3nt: TGCGCCAGCAGGGCCGGGACTATCGACAATGAGCAGTTCTTC; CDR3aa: CASRAGTIDNEQFF
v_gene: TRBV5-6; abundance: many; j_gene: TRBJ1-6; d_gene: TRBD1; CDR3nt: TGTGCCAGCAGCCTGACACAGGGGGCTCTCTATAATTCACCCCTCCACTTT; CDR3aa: CASSLTQGALYNSPLHF
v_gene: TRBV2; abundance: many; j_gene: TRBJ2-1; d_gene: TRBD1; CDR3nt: TGTGCCAGCAGGAAGGGACAGGCCAATGAGCAGTTCTTC; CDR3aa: CASRKGQANEQFF
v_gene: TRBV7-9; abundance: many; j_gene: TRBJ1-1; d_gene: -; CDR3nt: TGTGCCAGCAGCTTACTACAGGGGAACACTGAAGCTTTCTTT; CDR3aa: CASSLLQGNTEAFF
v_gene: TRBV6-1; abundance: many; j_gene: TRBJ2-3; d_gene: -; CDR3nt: TGTGCCAGCAACCCCGTGGGCACGCAGTATTTT; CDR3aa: CASNPVGTQYF
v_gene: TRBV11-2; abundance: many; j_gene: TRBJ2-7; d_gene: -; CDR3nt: TGTGCCAGCAGCTACGACGGCTACGAGCAGTACTTC; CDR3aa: CASSYDGYEQYF
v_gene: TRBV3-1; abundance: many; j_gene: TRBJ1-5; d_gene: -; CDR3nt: TGTGCCAGCAGCCATCTTAATCAGCCCCAGCATTTT; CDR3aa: CASSHLNQPQHF
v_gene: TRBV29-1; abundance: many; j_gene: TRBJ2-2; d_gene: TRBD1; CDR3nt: TGCAGCGCCTCCTTAGGACAGGCTACCGGGGAGCTGTTTTTT; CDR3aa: CSASLGQATGELFF
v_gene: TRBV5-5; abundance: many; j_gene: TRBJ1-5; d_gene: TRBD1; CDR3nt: TGTGCCAGCAGCTTGGACCAGGGGGATCTCCGGCCCCAGCATTTT; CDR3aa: CASSLDQGDLRPQHF
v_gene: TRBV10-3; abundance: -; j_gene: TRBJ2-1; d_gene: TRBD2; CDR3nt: TGTGCCACCAGTGAGCCTACTAGCGGGAGTATGAATGAGCAGTTCTTC; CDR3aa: CATSEPTSGSMNEQFF
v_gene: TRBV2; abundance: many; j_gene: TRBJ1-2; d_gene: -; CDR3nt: TGTGCCAGCAGTGAAGTTAGGGAGGGTTCTGGCTACACCTTC; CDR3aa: CASSEVREGSGYTF
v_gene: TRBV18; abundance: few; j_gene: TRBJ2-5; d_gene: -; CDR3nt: TGTGCCAGCCAACGGGACATCCAAGAGACCCAGTACTTC; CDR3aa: CASQRDIQETQYF
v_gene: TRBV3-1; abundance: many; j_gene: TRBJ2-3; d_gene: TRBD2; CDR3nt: TGTGCCAGCAGCCAAGAGGGGACTAGAGAGTATTTT; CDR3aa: CASSQEGTREYF
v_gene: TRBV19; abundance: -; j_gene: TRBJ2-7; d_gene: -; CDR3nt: TGTGCCAGTAGGGGTAGCGAGGACGAGCAGTACTTC; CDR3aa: CASRGSEDEQYF
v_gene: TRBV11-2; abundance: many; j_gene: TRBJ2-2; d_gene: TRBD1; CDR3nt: TGTGCCAGCAGCTTAGAACCAGGGGGCAGTATAGCCGGGGAGCTGTTTTTT; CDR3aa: CASSLEPGGSIAGELFF
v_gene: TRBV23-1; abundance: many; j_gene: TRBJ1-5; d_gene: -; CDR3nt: TGCGCCAGCAGTCAAGAACCCAAAAGGACAGTCTATAGCAATCAGCCCCAGCATTTT; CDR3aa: CASSQEPKRTVYSNQPQHF
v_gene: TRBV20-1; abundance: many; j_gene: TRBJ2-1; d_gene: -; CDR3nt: TGCAGTGCCTCTCGGGACCGCGGGCTTGAGCAGTTCTTC; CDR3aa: CSASRDRGLEQFF
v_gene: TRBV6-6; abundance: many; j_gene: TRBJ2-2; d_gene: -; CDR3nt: TGTGCCAGCAGTTACTCGGAGGCGGGGGAGCTGTTTTTT; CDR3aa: CASSYSEAGELFF
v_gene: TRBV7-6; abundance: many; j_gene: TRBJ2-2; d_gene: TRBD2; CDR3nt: TGTGCCAGCGGGGGGGGGTCCACCGGGGAGCTGTTTTTT; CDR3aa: CASGGGSTGELFF
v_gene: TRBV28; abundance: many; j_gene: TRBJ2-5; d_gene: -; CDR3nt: TGTGCCAGCAGTTTCCCAGCGGGTCGAGAGACCCAGTACTTC; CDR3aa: CASSFPAGRETQYF
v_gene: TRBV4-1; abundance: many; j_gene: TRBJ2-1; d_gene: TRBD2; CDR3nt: TGCGCCAGCAGCCACCGGGACAGTCAGGGACTAGCGGGAGTGAATGAGCAGTTCTTC; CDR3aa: CASSHRDSQGLAGVNEQFF
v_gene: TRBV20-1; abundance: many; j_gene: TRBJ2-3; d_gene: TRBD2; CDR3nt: TGCAGTGCTAGAGTGGTAGGGACTAGCGGCCTAAGCACAGATACGCAGTATTTT; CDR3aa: CSARVVGTSGLSTDTQYF
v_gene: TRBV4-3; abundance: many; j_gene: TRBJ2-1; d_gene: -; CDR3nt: TGCGCCAGCAGCCGAGCGGGCCCCTACAATGAGCAGTTCTTC; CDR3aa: CASSRAGPYNEQFF
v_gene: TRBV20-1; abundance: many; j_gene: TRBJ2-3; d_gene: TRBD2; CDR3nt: TGCAGTCCGCTAGCGGGAAACACAGATACGCAGTATTTT; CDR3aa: CSPLAGNTDTQYF
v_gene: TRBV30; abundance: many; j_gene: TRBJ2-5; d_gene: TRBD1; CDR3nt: TGTGCCTGGAGTGTGTTGGGACAGGCAAGGACCCAGTACTTC; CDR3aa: CAWSVLGQARTQYF
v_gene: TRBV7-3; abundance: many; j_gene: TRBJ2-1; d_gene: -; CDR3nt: TGTGCCAGCAGCCCACCCCCAGGGGGGAGCTCCTACAATGAGCAGTTCTTC; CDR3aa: CASSPPPGGSSYNEQFF
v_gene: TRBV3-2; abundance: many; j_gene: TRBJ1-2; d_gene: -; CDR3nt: TGTGCCAGCAGCCAAGTTGGAGGGAATGGCTACACCTTC; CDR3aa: CASSQVGGNGYTF
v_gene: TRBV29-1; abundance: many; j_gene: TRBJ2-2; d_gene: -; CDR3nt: TGCAGCGTTGCCTATCAGTCGTCCGGGGAGCTGTTTTTT; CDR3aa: CSVAYQSSGELFF
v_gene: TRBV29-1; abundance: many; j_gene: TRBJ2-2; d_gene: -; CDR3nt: TGCAGCGTTGATTCTGGGGCGCACGGGGAGCTGTTTTTT; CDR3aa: CSVDSGAHGELFF
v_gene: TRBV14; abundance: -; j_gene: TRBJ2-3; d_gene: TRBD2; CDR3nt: TGTGCCAGCAGCTCGCTAGCGGGAAAAATCACAGATACGCAGTATTTT; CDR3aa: CASSSLAGKITDTQYF
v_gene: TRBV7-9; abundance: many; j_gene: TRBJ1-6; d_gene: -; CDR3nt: TGTGCCAGCAGCTTAGCCAGGGGATTTGGATCACCCCTCCACTTT; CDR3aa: CASSLARGFGSPLHF
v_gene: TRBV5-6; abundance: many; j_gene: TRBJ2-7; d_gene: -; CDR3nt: TGTGCCAGCAGCTTGGCCGGGAGTACCTACGAGCAGTACTTC; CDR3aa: CASSLAGSTYEQYF
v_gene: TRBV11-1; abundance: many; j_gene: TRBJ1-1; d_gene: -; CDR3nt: TGTGCCAGCAGCTTATCAGTGAACACTGAAGCTTTCTTT; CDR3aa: CASSLSVNTEAFF
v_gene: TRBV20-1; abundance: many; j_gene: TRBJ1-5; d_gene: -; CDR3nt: TGCAGTGCAACGGGGCATGGCAATCAGCCCCAGCATTTT; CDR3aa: CSATGHGNQPQHF
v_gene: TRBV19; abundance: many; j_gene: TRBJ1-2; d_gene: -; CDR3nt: TGTGCCAGTAGTATAGCGGGAGGACGTGGCTACACCTTC; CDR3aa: CASSIAGGRGYTF
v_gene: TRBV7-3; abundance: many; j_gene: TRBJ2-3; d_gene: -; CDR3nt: TGTGCCAGCAGCTTATCCAAGGTCACAGATACGCAGTATTTT; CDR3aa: CASSLSKVTDTQYF
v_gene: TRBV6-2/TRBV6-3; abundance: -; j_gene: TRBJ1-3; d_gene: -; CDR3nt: TGTGCCAGCAGTATCTTCGCCGGGCGACCTGGAAACACCATATATTTT; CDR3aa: CASSIFAGRPGNTIYF
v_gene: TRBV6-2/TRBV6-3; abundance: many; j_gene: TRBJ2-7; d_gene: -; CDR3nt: TGTGCCAGCCGCACAACAGGGACCTACGAGCAGTACTTC; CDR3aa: CASRTTGTYEQYF
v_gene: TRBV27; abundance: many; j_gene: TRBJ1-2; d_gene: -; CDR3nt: TGTGCCAGCAGTTCCCCTACAACTAACTATGGCTACACCTTC; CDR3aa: CASSSPTTNYGYTF
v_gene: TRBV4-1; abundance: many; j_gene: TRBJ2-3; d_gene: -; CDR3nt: TGCGCCAGCAGCCAGGACCAGGGGACAAGCACAGATACGCAGTATTTT; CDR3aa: CASSQDQGTSTDTQYF
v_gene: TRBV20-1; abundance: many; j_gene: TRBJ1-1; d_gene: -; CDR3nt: TGCAGTGCTGCCGGCTCAGGGGCGAACACTGAAGCTTTCTTT; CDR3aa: CSAAGSGANTEAFF
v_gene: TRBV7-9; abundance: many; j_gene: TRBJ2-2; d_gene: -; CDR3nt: TGTGCCAGCAGCGCCAGAGCCGATACCGGGGAGCTGTTTTTT; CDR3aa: CASSARADTGELFF